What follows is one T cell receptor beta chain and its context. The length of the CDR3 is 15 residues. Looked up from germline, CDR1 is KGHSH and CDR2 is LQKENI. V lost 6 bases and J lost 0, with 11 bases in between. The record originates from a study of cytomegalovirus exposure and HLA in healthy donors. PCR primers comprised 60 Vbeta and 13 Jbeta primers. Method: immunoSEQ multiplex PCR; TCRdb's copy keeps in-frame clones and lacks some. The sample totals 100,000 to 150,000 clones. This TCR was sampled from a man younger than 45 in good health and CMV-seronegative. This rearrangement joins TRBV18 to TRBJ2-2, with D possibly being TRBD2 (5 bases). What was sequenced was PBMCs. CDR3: CASSPRTSNTGELFF. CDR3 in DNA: TGTGCCAGCTCCCCGCGGACTTCGAACACCGGGGAGCTGTTTTTT.